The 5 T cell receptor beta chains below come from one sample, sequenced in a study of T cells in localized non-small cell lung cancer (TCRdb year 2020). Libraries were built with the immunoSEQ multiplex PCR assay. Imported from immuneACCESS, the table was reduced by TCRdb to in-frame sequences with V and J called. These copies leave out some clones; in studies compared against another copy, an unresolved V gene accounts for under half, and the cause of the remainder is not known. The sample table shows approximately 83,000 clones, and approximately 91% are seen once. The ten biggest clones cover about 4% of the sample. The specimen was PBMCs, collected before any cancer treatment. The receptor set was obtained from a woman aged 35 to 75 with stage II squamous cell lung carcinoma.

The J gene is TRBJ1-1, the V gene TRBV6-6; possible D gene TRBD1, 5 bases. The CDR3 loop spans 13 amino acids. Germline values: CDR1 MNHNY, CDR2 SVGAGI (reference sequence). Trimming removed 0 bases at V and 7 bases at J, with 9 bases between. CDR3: CASSYSGELEAFF. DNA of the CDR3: TGTGCCAGCAGTTACTCGGGGGAGCTTGAAGCTTTCTTT.

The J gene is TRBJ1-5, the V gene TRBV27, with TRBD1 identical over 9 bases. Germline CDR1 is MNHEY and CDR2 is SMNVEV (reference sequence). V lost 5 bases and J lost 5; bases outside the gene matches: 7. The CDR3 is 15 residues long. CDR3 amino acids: CASSAHRGRHQPQHF. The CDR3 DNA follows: TGTGCCAGCAGTGCCCACAGGGGGCGCCATCAGCCCCAGCATTTT.

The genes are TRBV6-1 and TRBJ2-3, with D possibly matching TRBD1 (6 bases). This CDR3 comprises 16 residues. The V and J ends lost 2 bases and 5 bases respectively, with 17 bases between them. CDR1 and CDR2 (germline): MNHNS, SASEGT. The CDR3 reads CASSEQGSVEVDTQYF. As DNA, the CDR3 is TGTGCCAGCAGTGAACAGGGGTCGGTGGAAGTAGATACGCAGTATTTT.

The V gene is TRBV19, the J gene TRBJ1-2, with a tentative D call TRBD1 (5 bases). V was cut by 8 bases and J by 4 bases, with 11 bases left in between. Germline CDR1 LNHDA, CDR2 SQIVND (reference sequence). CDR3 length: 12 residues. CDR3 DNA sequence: TGTGCCAGTGGGGGTCCGATCTATGGCTACACCTTC. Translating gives CASGGPIYGYTF.

The CDR3 protein is CASDNRGRRTEAFF. The DNA for the CDR3 is TGTGCCAGCGATAACAGGGGGCGAAGGACTGAAGCTTTCTTT. The chain joins TRBV6-1 to TRBJ1-1, with 9 bases identical to TRBD1. Germline values: CDR1 MNHNS, CDR2 SASEGT. This CDR3 region has 14 residues. The trim removed 8 bases at V and 5 bases at J, leaving 9 bases unmatched.